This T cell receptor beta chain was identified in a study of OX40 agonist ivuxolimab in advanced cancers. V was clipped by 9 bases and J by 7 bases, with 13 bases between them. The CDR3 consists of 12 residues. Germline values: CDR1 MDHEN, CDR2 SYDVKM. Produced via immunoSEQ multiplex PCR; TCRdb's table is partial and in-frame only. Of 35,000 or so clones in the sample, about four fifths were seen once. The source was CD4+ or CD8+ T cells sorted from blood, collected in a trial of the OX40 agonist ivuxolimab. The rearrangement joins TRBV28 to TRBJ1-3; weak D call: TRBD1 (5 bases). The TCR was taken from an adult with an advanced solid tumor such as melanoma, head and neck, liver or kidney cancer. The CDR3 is CARSEEGNTIYF. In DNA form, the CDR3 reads TGTGCCAGATCTGAGGAGGGGAACACCATATATTTT.